This TCR beta chain was found in a study of CD39 and CD103 CD8 tumor-infiltrating T cells. CDR1 is MNHNS, CDR2 SASEGT, per germline. This CDR3 has 12 amino acids. V gave up 5 bases and J gave up 0 bases, with 5 bases separating them. Between roughly 9,000 and 110,000 sorted cells per subset supplied genomic DNA. Clones were sequenced by immunoSEQ multiplex PCR, and TCRdb holds only the in-frame ones, with some missing. Of around 720 clones in the sample, approximately 50% were seen once. DN, SP and DP CD8 TIL subsets came from CD39/CD103 sorting of CD3+CD4-CD8+CD45RA- cells. The chain combines TRBV6-1 with TRBJ2-7; D gene ambiguous. The sequenced sample was CD39+ CD103+ CD8+ T cells sorted from the tumor. Subset described: CD103+CD39+ double-positive CD45RA- CD8 T cells. The sequence derives from a human donor with head and neck squamous cell carcinoma. This CDR3 is CASSSDSYEQYF. CDR3 sequence (DNA): TGTGCCAGCAGTTCCGACTCCTACGAGCAGTACTTC.